Listed below are T cell receptor beta chains from one sample, sequenced in a study of T cell changes during pregnancy in multiple sclerosis. The table came from immunoSEQ multiplex PCR; TCRdb's copy has only in-frame clones and leaves some out. There are 85,000 to 90,000 clones in the sample; 94% occur only once, and more than 1.5% lies in the top ten. The sequences come from peripheral blood, collected after pregnancy. The receptors come from a female donor in good health, enrolled as a control in a pregnancy study. CDR3s include the opening cysteine and the closing phenylalanine or tryptophan. The D gene is left open where the match is weak.

cdr3_aa	cdr3_nt	j_call	d_call	v_call
CAIYDPTSYEQYF	TGTGCCATCTACGATCCCACCTCCTACGAGCAGTACTTC	TRBJ2-7	-	TRBV6-1
CASSSGTSDTGELFF	TGTGCCAGCAGTTCCGGGACTAGCGACACCGGGGAGCTGTTTTTT	TRBJ2-2	TRBD2	TRBV6-5
CSASRGTEAFF	TGCAGTGCTTCACGGGGGACTGAAGCTTTCTTT	TRBJ1-1	-	TRBV20-1
CASSWGGTANTGELFF	TGCGCCAGCAGCTGGGGCGGGACAGCGAACACCGGGGAGCTGTTTTTT	TRBJ2-2	-	TRBV5-1
CASSLPGTANTEAFF	TGTGCCAGCAGTTTACCCGGGACAGCGAACACTGAAGCTTTCTTT	TRBJ1-1	TRBD1	TRBV6-5
CASSHFQGAGELFF	TGTGCCAGCAGCCACTTTCAAGGGGCAGGGGAGCTGTTTTTT	TRBJ2-2	-	TRBV6-5
CAIRESIGNIQYF	TGTGCCATCAGGGAGAGTATCGGGAACATTCAGTACTTC	TRBJ2-4	-	TRBV10-3
CASSLRRDTDTQYF	TGTGCCAGCAGTTTAAGGCGGGACACAGATACGCAGTATTTT	TRBJ2-3	-	TRBV27
CASSLGLAASTDTQYF	TGCGCCAGCAGCTTGGGGTTAGCGGCTAGCACAGATACGCAGTATTTT	TRBJ2-3	-	TRBV5-1
CASSRADTIAKNIQYF	TGTGCCAGCAGCAGAGCGGATACGATAGCCAAAAACATTCAGTACTTC	TRBJ2-4	-	TRBV27
CATNRLAGNTEQFF	TGTGCCACCAACAGACTAGCGGGAAATACCGAGCAGTTCTTC	TRBJ2-1	TRBD2	TRBV2
CASSKRQGGYYEQYF	TGTGCCAGCAGCAAAAGACAGGGGGGCTACTACGAGCAGTACTTC	TRBJ2-7	TRBD1	TRBV7-2
CASRPGTSGTYEQYF	TGTGCCAGCAGGCCCGGGACTAGCGGGACCTACGAGCAGTACTTC	TRBJ2-7	TRBD2	TRBV7-8
CASSLTSTGPNYGYTF	TGTGCCAGCAGTTTAACCTCCACAGGGCCTAACTATGGCTACACCTTC	TRBJ1-2	-	TRBV27
CASSLWAQYFMNTEAFF	TGTGCCAGCAGCTTGTGGGCGCAGTATTTCATGAACACTGAAGCTTTCTTT	TRBJ1-1	-	TRBV5-6
CAWSAAWTDTQYF	TGTGCCTGGAGCGCCGCGTGGACAGATACGCAGTATTTT	TRBJ2-3	-	TRBV30
CASSFADFITFDNEKLFF	TGCGCCAGCAGCTTTGCGGATTTCATTACTTTCGATAATGAAAAACTGTTTTTT	TRBJ1-4	-	TRBV5-1
CASSEAGGFSHLSSYEQYF	TGTGCCAGCAGTGAAGCGGGGGGGTTTAGCCACCTAAGCTCCTACGAGCAGTACTTC	TRBJ2-7	TRBD2	TRBV6-1
CASSRGRGREQFF	TGTGCCAGCAGCCGGGGGAGAGGACGGGAGCAGTTCTTC	TRBJ2-1	-	TRBV13
CASSEIGQGADEQYF	TGTGCCAGCAGTGAAATTGGACAGGGTGCCGACGAGCAGTACTTC	TRBJ2-7	TRBD1	TRBV2
CASSLLTDTQYF	TGTGCCAGCAGCTTACTAACGGATACGCAGTATTTT	TRBJ2-3	-	TRBV7-9
CASSPFDRSQYNEQFF	TGTGCCAGCAGCCCGTTTGACAGGAGCCAATACAATGAGCAGTTCTTC	TRBJ2-1	-	TRBV7-6
CASSTGTGNTGELFF	TGTGCCAGCAGCACCGGGACAGGGAACACCGGGGAGCTGTTTTTT	TRBJ2-2	TRBD1	TRBV5-6
CASRGEEGWWEQFF	TGTGCCAGCAGGGGCGAAGAGGGATGGTGGGAGCAGTTCTTC	TRBJ2-1	-	TRBV28
CASSLVGSSYEQYF	TGTGCCAGCAGCTTGGTCGGGAGTAGCTACGAGCAGTACTTC	TRBJ2-7	-	TRBV5-5
CASIPPAAGPTGELFF	TGTGCCAGCATCCCCCCGGCGGCGGGACCAACCGGGGAGCTGTTTTTT	TRBJ2-2	-	TRBV7-9
CASSLSGLAGPNEQFF	TGTGCCAGCAGTTTATCGGGACTAGCGGGACCCAATGAGCAGTTCTTC	TRBJ2-1	TRBD2	TRBV27
CASSLGGQPPYEQYF	TGTGCCAGCAGTTTAGGCGGACAGCCACCCTACGAGCAGTACTTC	TRBJ2-7	-	TRBV27
CASSRLAGEGGGELFF	TGTGCCAGCAGCAGACTAGCGGGAGAGGGGGGCGGGGAGCTGTTTTTT	TRBJ2-2	-	TRBV21-1
CASSIGGGLTDTQYF	TGTGCCAGCAGCATCGGCGGCGGGCTGACAGATACGCAGTATTTT	TRBJ2-3	-	TRBV2
CASSPEGLAGPYEQYF	TGCGCCAGCAGCCCGGAGGGACTAGCGGGACCCTACGAGCAGTACTTC	TRBJ2-7	TRBD2	TRBV5-1
CASSDFTGRDEQYF	TGTGCCAGCAGTGATTTTACAGGGCGCGACGAGCAGTACTTC	TRBJ2-7	-	TRBV6-1
CASSAGYSYGYTF	TGTGCCAGCAGCGCAGGGTATTCCTATGGCTACACCTTC	TRBJ1-2	-	TRBV7-9
CASSQTYGWTEAFF	TGTGCCAGCAGCCAAACATACGGGTGGACTGAAGCTTTCTTT	TRBJ1-1	-	TRBV6-5
CATSRDPPGIYEQYF	TGTGCCACCAGCAGAGACCCCCCAGGAATCTACGAGCAGTACTTC	TRBJ2-7	-	TRBV15
CASSTHGQGGPGELFF	TGTGCCAGCAGTACACACGGACAGGGTGGACCCGGGGAGCTGTTTTTT	TRBJ2-2	-	TRBV21-1
CASSLPGQGTYEQYF	TGCGCCAGCAGCTTGCCGGGACAGGGGACCTACGAGCAGTACTTC	TRBJ2-7	TRBD1	TRBV5-1
CASSFSQQGNQPQHF	TGTGCCAGCAGCTTTTCCCAACAGGGGAATCAGCCCCAGCATTTT	TRBJ1-5	TRBD1	TRBV28
CASSRDRGRGAEAFF	TGCGCCAGCAGTCGGGACAGGGGGCGCGGGGCTGAAGCTTTCTTT	TRBJ1-1	TRBD1	TRBV5-1
CASSFRQGASYEQYF	TGTGCCAGCAGTTTCAGGCAGGGGGCCTCCTACGAGCAGTACTTC	TRBJ2-7	TRBD1	TRBV28
CASSPGKGSGRAVLVEQYF	TGTGCCAGCTCACCGGGAAAGGGTAGCGGGAGGGCCGTTCTGGTCGAGCAGTACTTC	TRBJ2-7	TRBD2	TRBV18
CASSLRASGTYNEQFF	TGTGCCAGCAGCTTGCGAGCGAGCGGGACTTACAATGAGCAGTTCTTC	TRBJ2-1	TRBD2	TRBV5-4
CASSLAPGQSYNEQFF	TGCGCCAGCAGCTTGGCACCGGGACAGTCCTACAATGAGCAGTTCTTC	TRBJ2-1	TRBD1	TRBV5-1
CASRLKTEAVGNQPQHF	TGTGCCAGCCGCCTGAAGACAGAGGCGGTCGGCAATCAGCCCCAGCATTTT	TRBJ1-5	-	TRBV28
CASSDEASGRYANEQFF	TGTGCCAGCAGTGATGAGGCTAGCGGGAGGTATGCTAATGAGCAGTTCTTC	TRBJ2-1	TRBD2	TRBV2